Described below is a single T cell receptor beta chain sequence and its context. TCRdb independently ran MiXCR on the RT-PCR reads; one entry per CDR3 protein. Here the sample spans 200,000 to 250,000 distinct CDR3 sequences, around an eighth being singletons. These data belong to a study of patients and donors after allogeneic stem cell transplantation. Germline V gives CDR1 SGHTA, CDR2 FQGNSA. This CDR3 is 16 amino acids long. J was trimmed by 7 bases and V by 5 bases; bases with no gene match: 17. Specimen: blood, either unsorted or a sorted T cell fraction (not recorded which). V and J are TRBV7-2 and TRBJ2-7, with 7 bases matching TRBD1. The source of this sequence is a human donor who was either an allogeneic HSCT recipient or a stem cell or donor lymphocyte infusion donor (not recorded which). It is not recorded whose cells these are; they may come from a transplant donor. The DNA of the CDR3 is TGTGCCAGCAGCCACCATCTGACAGGGAGTTTTGGTGAGCAGTACTTC. Protein product: CASSHHLTGSFGEQYF. Together with reference TRBV7-2 and TRBJ2-7, the CDR3 gives the full variable domain: GAGVSQSPSNKVTEKGKDVELRCDPISGHTALYWYRQSLGQGLEFLIYFQGNSAPDKSGLPSDRFSAERTGGSVSTLTIQRTQQEDSAVYLCASSHHLTGSFGEQYFGPGTRLTVT.